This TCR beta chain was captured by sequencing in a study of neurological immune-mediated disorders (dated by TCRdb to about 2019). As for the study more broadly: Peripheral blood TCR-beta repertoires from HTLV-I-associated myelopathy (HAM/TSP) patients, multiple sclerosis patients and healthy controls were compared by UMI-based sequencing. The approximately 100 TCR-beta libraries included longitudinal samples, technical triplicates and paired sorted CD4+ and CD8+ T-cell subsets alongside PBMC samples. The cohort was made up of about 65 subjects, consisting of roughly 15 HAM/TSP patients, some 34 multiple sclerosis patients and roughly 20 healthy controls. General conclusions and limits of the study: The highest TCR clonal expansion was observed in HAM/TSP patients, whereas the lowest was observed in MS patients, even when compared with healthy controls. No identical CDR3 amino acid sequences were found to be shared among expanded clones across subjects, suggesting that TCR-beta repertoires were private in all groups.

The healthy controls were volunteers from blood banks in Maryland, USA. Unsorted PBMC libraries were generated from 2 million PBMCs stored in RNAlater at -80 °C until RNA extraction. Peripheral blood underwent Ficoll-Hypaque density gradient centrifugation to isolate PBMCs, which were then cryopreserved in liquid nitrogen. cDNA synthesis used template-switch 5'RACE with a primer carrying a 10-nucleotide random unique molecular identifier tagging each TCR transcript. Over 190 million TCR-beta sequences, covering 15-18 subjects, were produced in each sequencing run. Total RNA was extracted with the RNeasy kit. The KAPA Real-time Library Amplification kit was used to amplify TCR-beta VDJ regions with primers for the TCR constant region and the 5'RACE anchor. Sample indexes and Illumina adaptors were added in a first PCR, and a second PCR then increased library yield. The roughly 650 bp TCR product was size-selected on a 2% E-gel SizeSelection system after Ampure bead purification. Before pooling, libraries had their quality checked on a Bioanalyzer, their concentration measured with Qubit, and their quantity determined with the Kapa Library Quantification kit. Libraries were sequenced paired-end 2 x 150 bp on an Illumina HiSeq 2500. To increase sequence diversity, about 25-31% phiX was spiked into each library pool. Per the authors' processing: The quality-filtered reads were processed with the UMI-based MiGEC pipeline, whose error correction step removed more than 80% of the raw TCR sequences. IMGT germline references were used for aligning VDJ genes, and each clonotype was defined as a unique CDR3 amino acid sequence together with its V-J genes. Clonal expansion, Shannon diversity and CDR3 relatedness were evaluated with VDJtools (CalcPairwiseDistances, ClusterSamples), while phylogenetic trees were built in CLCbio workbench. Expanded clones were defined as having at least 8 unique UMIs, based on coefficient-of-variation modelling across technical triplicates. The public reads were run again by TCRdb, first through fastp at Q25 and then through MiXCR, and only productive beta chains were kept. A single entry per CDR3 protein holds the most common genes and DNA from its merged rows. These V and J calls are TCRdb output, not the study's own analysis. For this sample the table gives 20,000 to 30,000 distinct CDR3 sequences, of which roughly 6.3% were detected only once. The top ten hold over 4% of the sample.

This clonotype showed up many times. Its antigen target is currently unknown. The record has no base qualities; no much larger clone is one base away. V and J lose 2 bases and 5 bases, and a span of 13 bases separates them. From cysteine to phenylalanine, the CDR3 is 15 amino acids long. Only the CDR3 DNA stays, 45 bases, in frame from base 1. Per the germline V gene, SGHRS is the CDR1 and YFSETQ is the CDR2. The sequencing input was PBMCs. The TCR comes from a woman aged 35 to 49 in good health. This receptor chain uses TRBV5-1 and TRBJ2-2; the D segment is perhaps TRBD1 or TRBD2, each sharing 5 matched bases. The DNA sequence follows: TGCGCCAGCAGCTTTATTCGTGGGGGAACCGGGGAGCTGTTTTTT. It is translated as CASSFIRGGTGELFF. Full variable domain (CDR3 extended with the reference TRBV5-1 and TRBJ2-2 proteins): KAGVTQTPRYLIKTRGQQVTLSCSPISGHRSVSWYQQTPGQGLQFLFEYFSETQRNKGNFPGRFSGRQFSNSRSEMNVSTLELGDSALYLCASSFIRGGTGELFFGEGSRLTVL.